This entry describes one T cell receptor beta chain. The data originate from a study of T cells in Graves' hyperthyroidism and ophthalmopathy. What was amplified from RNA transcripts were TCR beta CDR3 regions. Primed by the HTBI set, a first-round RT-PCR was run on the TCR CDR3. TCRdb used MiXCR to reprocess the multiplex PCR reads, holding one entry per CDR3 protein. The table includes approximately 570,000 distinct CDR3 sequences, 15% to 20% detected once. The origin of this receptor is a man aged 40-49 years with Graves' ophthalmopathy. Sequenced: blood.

DNA of the CDR3: TGTGCCAGTAATGAACCGGGAGTGTACACAGATACGCAGTATTTT. Amino acid sequence: CASNEPGVYTDTQYF. This rearrangement joins TRBV19 to TRBJ2-3; perhaps TRBD2 as D (6 bases). V was pared by 7 bases and J by 2 bases, with 16 bases between. CDR1 is LNHDA and CDR2 is SQIVND in the germline V gene (reference sequence). The CDR3 totals 15 residues. The complete variable domain, with remaining parts taken from reference TRBV19 and TRBJ2-3, reads DGGITQSPKYLFRKEGQNVTLSCEQNLNHDAMYWYRQDPGQGLRLIYYSQIVNDFQKGDIAEGYSVSREKKESFPLTVTSAQKNPTAFYLCASNEPGVYTDTQYFGPGTRLTVL.